Reported below is one TCR beta chain. Its antigen is currently unknown. The CDR3 has 18 residues. V trimming: 4 bases; J trimming: 2 bases; junction bases outside the gene matches: 9. The germline V gene has CDR1 WNHNN and CDR2 SYGVQD (reference sequence). Profiling relied on immunoSEQ multiplex PCR, and the TCRdb table lists in-frame clones only, not all of them. Of around 6,100 clones detected, 84% appear once; the ten largest clones hold 26%. This specimen comes from a study of OX40 agonist ivuxolimab in advanced cancers. At the level of the study: Dose-escalation cases comprised hepatocellular carcinoma, melanoma, renal cell or head and neck cancer. People who had prior anti-PD-1, anti-PD-L1 or anti-CTLA-4 therapy could take part, and around 39% had some. Findings and caveats of the study: In a subset of nonresponders, normalized T-cell clonal expansion was also low.

This sample comprised CD4+ or CD8+ T cells sorted from blood, obtained in a trial of the OX40 agonist ivuxolimab. The TCR sequence derives from an adult with an advanced solid tumor such as melanoma, head and neck, liver or kidney cancer. The chain uses TRBV10-1 and TRBJ2-3; 13 bases are shared with TRBD2. The CDR3 DNA reads TGCGCCAGCAGTGGTCCCGGGACTAGCGGGATTCTCACAGATACGCAGTATTTT. Its protein is CASSGPGTSGILTDTQYF.